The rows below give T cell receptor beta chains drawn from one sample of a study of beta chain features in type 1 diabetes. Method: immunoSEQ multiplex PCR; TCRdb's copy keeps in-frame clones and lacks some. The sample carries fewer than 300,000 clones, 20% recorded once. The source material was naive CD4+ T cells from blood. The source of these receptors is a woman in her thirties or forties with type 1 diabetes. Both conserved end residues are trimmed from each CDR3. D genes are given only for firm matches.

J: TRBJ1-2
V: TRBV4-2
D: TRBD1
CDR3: ASRATGGIRDGYT

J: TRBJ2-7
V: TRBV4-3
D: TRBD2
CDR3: ASSASGSYEQY

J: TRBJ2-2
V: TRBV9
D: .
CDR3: ASSRDPGDRGELF

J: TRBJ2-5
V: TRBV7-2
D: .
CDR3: ASSLGETETQY

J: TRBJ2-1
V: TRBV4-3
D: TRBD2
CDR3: ASSPPASGRNEQF

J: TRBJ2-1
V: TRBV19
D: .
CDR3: ASSLTGHGEQF

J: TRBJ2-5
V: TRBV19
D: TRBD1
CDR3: ASSTDRGQETQY

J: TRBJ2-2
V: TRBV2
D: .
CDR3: ASSSGVSRNTGELF

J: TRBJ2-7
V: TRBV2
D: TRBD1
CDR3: ASTWTGQNYEQY

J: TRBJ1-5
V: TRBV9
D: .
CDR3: ASSVCRTHDQPQH

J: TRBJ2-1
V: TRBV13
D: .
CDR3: ASSYRGGSYNEQF

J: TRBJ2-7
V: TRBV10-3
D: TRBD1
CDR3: AISEFDRGNYEQY

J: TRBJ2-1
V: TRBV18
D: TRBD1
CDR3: ASSPDRAHEQF

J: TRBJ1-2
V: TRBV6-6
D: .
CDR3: ASSSGYGYT

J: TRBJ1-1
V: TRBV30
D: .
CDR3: AWSVDGVSEAF

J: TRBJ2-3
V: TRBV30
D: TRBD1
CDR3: AWETGLRDTQY

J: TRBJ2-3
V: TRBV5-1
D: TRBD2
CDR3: ASSYPVAGVADTQY

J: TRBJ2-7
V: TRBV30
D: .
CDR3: AWRRAGAYEQY

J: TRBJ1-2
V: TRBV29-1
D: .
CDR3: SVEDAVRGGNYGYT

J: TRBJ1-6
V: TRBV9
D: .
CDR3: ASRAGTYNSPLH

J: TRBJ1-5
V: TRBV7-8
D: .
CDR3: ASSPRAKEGNQPQH

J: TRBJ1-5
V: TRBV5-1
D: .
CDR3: ASSEVPSNQPQH

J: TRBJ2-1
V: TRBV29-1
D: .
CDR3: SVEGSLSSYNEQF

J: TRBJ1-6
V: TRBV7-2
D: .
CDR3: ASTPSPQGQWGPLH

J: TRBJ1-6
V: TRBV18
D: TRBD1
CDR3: ASSPRQGNSPLH